A selection of T cell receptor beta chains follows, all from one sample in a study of blood T cell repertoires in COVID-19. Sequencing used immunoSEQ multiplex PCR; TCRdb keeps in-frame clones, though not all of them. The data contain some 200,000 clones, about 91% of them singletons. Sequencing input: PBMCs or T cells enriched from blood (not recorded which). These receptors all stem from a woman between 18 and 29 years old who had recovered from COVID-19. The CDR3 runs from the conserved cysteine through the conserved F or W. Each record gives: V gene, J gene, D gene, clone size, CDR3 DNA, CDR3 protein. D genes are given only for firm matches. Not every row has a clone size; where given, it reads once, few, many or a size class.

V gene: TRBV27; J gene: TRBJ2-1; D gene: NA; clone size: NA; CDR3 DNA: TGTGCCAGCAGTTTAAGCGGGTTTTTCTCCAATGAGCAGTTCTTC; CDR3 protein: CASSLSGFFSNEQFF
V gene: TRBV7-9; J gene: TRBJ1-1; D gene: NA; clone size: NA; CDR3 DNA: TGTGCCAGCAGCCCACCCCACGGACAGCCTTTTGAAGCTTTCTTT; CDR3 protein: CASSPPHGQPFEAFF
V gene: TRBV3-1/TRBV3-2; J gene: TRBJ2-1; D gene: NA; clone size: NA; CDR3 DNA: TGTGCCAGCAGCCCTGGACTACCCGCTGAGCAGTTCTTC; CDR3 protein: CASSPGLPAEQFF
V gene: TRBV7-6; J gene: TRBJ1-3; D gene: TRBD1; clone size: NA; CDR3 DNA: TGTGCCAGCAGCCAGGGACAGGGAACTGGAAACACCATATATTTT; CDR3 protein: CASSQGQGTGNTIYF
V gene: TRBV28; J gene: TRBJ2-7; D gene: TRBD2; clone size: once; CDR3 DNA: TGTGCCAGCAATAGGGTTCTAGCGGGAGAGGAGCAGTACTTC; CDR3 protein: CASNRVLAGEEQYF
V gene: TRBV3-1/TRBV3-2; J gene: TRBJ2-1; D gene: NA; clone size: NA; CDR3 DNA: TGTGCCAGCGGCGGAACTGCCCACTCCTACAATGAGCAGTTCTTC; CDR3 protein: CASGGTAHSYNEQFF
V gene: TRBV21-1; J gene: TRBJ2-1; D gene: NA; clone size: NA; CDR3 DNA: TGTGCCAGCAGCAAAGATGCAGCGGGTTCCTACAATGAGCAGTTCTTC; CDR3 protein: CASSKDAAGSYNEQFF
V gene: TRBV5-4; J gene: TRBJ2-7; D gene: NA; clone size: NA; CDR3 DNA: TGTGCCAACAGCTTTCCGGGAGAACGATCCTACGAGCAGTACTTC; CDR3 protein: CANSFPGERSYEQYF
V gene: TRBV28; J gene: TRBJ1-4; D gene: NA; clone size: few; CDR3 DNA: TGTGCCAGCAGTTTACGGGCAGGGCGAGGAAATGAAAAACTGTTTTTT; CDR3 protein: CASSLRAGRGNEKLFF
V gene: TRBV14; J gene: TRBJ2-4; D gene: TRBD1; clone size: NA; CDR3 DNA: TGTGCCAGCAGCCAAGGCCCCCGGGACAGGACCAAAAACATTCAGTACTTC; CDR3 protein: CASSQGPRDRTKNIQYF
V gene: TRBV10-3; J gene: TRBJ2-3; D gene: TRBD2; clone size: NA; CDR3 DNA: TGTGCCATCAGTGAGTCGTCTAGCGGGTGGGGAGATACGCAGTATTTT; CDR3 protein: CAISESSSGWGDTQYF
V gene: TRBV5-1; J gene: TRBJ1-2; D gene: NA; clone size: few; CDR3 DNA: TGCGCCAGCAGCTACAGGGTTGACTATGGCTACACCTTC; CDR3 protein: CASSYRVDYGYTF
V gene: TRBV6-1; J gene: TRBJ2-7; D gene: TRBD2; clone size: NA; CDR3 DNA: TGTGCCAGCAGTGCGGGGACTAGCGGCCGTTCCTACGAGCAGTACTTC; CDR3 protein: CASSAGTSGRSYEQYF
V gene: TRBV2; J gene: TRBJ1-3; D gene: NA; clone size: NA; CDR3 DNA: TGTGCCAGCAGTGGCGGGGGAAACACCATATATTTT; CDR3 protein: CASSGGGNTIYF
V gene: TRBV6-6; J gene: TRBJ1-1; D gene: NA; clone size: once; CDR3 DNA: TGTGCCAGCAGCCGGGAACGAGCTTTCTTT; CDR3 protein: CASSRERAFF
V gene: TRBV7-8; J gene: TRBJ2-7; D gene: TRBD2; clone size: few; CDR3 DNA: TGTGCCAGCAGCTTAGCGGGCGGGGGAGGCCCCTACGAGCAGTACTTC; CDR3 protein: CASSLAGGGGPYEQYF
V gene: TRBV19; J gene: TRBJ2-6; D gene: NA; clone size: NA; CDR3 DNA: TGTGCCAGTAGTATAGACACAGGGAACTCTGGGGCCAACGTCCTGACTTTC; CDR3 protein: CASSIDTGNSGANVLTF
V gene: TRBV9; J gene: TRBJ2-1; D gene: NA; clone size: NA; CDR3 DNA: TGTGCCAGCAGCGTATCTATTTTTTCGGGAGACGGTGAGCAGTTCTTC; CDR3 protein: CASSVSIFSGDGEQFF
V gene: TRBV3-1/TRBV3-2; J gene: TRBJ2-5; D gene: TRBD1; clone size: NA; CDR3 DNA: TGTGCCAGCAGCCCGAGGACAGGGGGGTCGTGGGAGACCCAGTACTTC; CDR3 protein: CASSPRTGGSWETQYF
V gene: TRBV7-2; J gene: TRBJ1-1; D gene: NA; clone size: NA; CDR3 DNA: TGTGCCAGCAGCTTAGGCGGGGGGCCCCTGAACACTGAAGCTTTCTTT; CDR3 protein: CASSLGGGPLNTEAFF
V gene: TRBV4-1; J gene: TRBJ2-5; D gene: TRBD2; clone size: NA; CDR3 DNA: TGCGCCAGCAGCCAAGAGGTGCTAGCGGGAGTGGGGGGAGAGACCCAGTACTTC; CDR3 protein: CASSQEVLAGVGGETQYF
V gene: TRBV27; J gene: TRBJ2-3; D gene: TRBD2; clone size: NA; CDR3 DNA: TGTGCCAGCAGTTTAGGGACTAGCGGCACAGATACGCAGTATTTT; CDR3 protein: CASSLGTSGTDTQYF
V gene: TRBV21-1; J gene: TRBJ2-7; D gene: NA; clone size: NA; CDR3 DNA: TGTGCCAGCAGCAAAGAGGTCACAGGGAGCTCCTACGAGCAGTACTTC; CDR3 protein: CASSKEVTGSSYEQYF
V gene: TRBV3-1/TRBV3-2; J gene: TRBJ2-1; D gene: NA; clone size: NA; CDR3 DNA: TGTGCCAGCAGCCTAGCGGAAGCCCGAGGTGAGCAGTTCTTC; CDR3 protein: CASSLAEARGEQFF
V gene: TRBV18; J gene: TRBJ2-4; D gene: NA; clone size: NA; CDR3 DNA: TGTGCCAGCTCACCAAGCAGGTCCGGAAACATTCAGTACTTC; CDR3 protein: CASSPSRSGNIQYF
V gene: TRBV27; J gene: TRBJ2-1; D gene: TRBD1; clone size: NA; CDR3 DNA: TGTGCCAGCAGTTTATTCCCCCGGACAGGGGGCGTATTCTTC; CDR3 protein: CASSLFPRTGGVFF
V gene: TRBV27; J gene: TRBJ2-7; D gene: NA; clone size: once; CDR3 DNA: TGTGCCAGCAGTCCCCTTCCAGGGAAGCTGTACTACGAGCAGTACTTC; CDR3 protein: CASSPLPGKLYYEQYF
V gene: TRBV6-4; J gene: TRBJ2-3; D gene: NA; clone size: NA; CDR3 DNA: TGTGCCAGCAGGGAAACAGGGACCACAGATACGCAGTATTTT; CDR3 protein: CASRETGTTDTQYF
V gene: TRBV6-5; J gene: TRBJ2-7; D gene: NA; clone size: NA; CDR3 DNA: TGTGCCAGCAGCCCGACAGCCTCTCGGTACGAGCAGTACTTC; CDR3 protein: CASSPTASRYEQYF
V gene: TRBV9; J gene: TRBJ2-7; D gene: TRBD2; clone size: NA; CDR3 DNA: TGTGCCAGCAGCCCCCGGGCTAGCGGGGAGCAGCAGTACTTC; CDR3 protein: CASSPRASGEQQYF
V gene: TRBV11-2; J gene: TRBJ2-7; D gene: TRBD1; clone size: NA; CDR3 DNA: TGTGCCAGCAGCTTAACTCAGGGGACAGGGACTTCCTACGAGCAGTACTTC; CDR3 protein: CASSLTQGTGTSYEQYF
V gene: TRBV9; J gene: TRBJ2-5; D gene: TRBD2; clone size: NA; CDR3 DNA: TGTGCCAGCAGCGCCCTAGCGGGAGTGGGAGAGACCCAGTACTTC; CDR3 protein: CASSALAGVGETQYF
V gene: TRBV2; J gene: TRBJ2-7; D gene: TRBD2; clone size: NA; CDR3 DNA: TGTGCCAGCAGGGACTTTAGCGGGAGTTCCTACGAGCAGTACTTC; CDR3 protein: CASRDFSGSSYEQYF
V gene: TRBV21-1; J gene: TRBJ2-3; D gene: NA; clone size: NA; CDR3 DNA: TGTGCCAGCATACTAGCGGGAGGGGCCTACACAGATACGCAGTATTTT; CDR3 protein: CASILAGGAYTDTQYF
V gene: TRBV9; J gene: TRBJ2-1; D gene: NA; clone size: NA; CDR3 DNA: TGTGCCAGCACCCCTGGGACTCTCTACAATGAGCAGTTCTTC; CDR3 protein: CASTPGTLYNEQFF
V gene: TRBV18; J gene: TRBJ2-7; D gene: NA; clone size: NA; CDR3 DNA: TGTGCCAGCTCACCCTCTGTTCCGAGCTCCTACGAGCAGTACTTC; CDR3 protein: CASSPSVPSSYEQYF
V gene: TRBV3-1/TRBV3-2; J gene: TRBJ2-7; D gene: NA; clone size: NA; CDR3 DNA: TGTGCCAGCAGCCAAGATGGGGGAGGGGGCGAGCAGTACTTC; CDR3 protein: CASSQDGGGGEQYF
V gene: TRBV9; J gene: TRBJ2-2; D gene: TRBD2; clone size: NA; CDR3 DNA: TGTGCCAGCAGCGTAGCCGGGAGGCCCGGGGAGCTGTTTTTT; CDR3 protein: CASSVAGRPGELFF
V gene: TRBV5-6; J gene: TRBJ2-1; D gene: TRBD2; clone size: NA; CDR3 DNA: TGTGCCAGCAGCCACAGGGTAGCGGGAGGTCTCCCCTACAATGAGCAGTTCTTC; CDR3 protein: CASSHRVAGGLPYNEQFF
V gene: TRBV12-3/TRBV12-4; J gene: TRBJ1-2; D gene: NA; clone size: NA; CDR3 DNA: TGTGCCAGCAGTTTCGCGGGGAACTATGGCTACACCTTC; CDR3 protein: CASSFAGNYGYTF
V gene: TRBV7-2; J gene: TRBJ1-2; D gene: NA; clone size: NA; CDR3 DNA: TGTGCCAGCAGCTTAGTTCCGATAGAAGCTAACTATGGCTACACCTTC; CDR3 protein: CASSLVPIEANYGYTF
V gene: TRBV28; J gene: TRBJ2-1; D gene: TRBD2; clone size: NA; CDR3 DNA: TGTGCCAGCAACCCTAGCGGGAGGACCAATGAGCAGTTCTTC; CDR3 protein: CASNPSGRTNEQFF
V gene: TRBV27; J gene: TRBJ2-2; D gene: TRBD1; clone size: NA; CDR3 DNA: TGTGCCAGCAGTTTAGAGGGACAGGGCAACACCGGGGAGCTGTTTTTT; CDR3 protein: CASSLEGQGNTGELFF
V gene: TRBV19; J gene: TRBJ2-1; D gene: TRBD1; clone size: NA; CDR3 DNA: TGTGCCAGTATGACGACAGGGTCGACCAATGAGCAGTTCTTC; CDR3 protein: CASMTTGSTNEQFF
V gene: TRBV7-6; J gene: TRBJ2-7; D gene: TRBD2; clone size: many; CDR3 DNA: TGTGCCAGCAGCCCCGGGACTAGCGGTACCTACGAGCAGTACTTC; CDR3 protein: CASSPGTSGTYEQYF
V gene: TRBV6-1; J gene: TRBJ1-2; D gene: TRBD1; clone size: few; CDR3 DNA: TGTGCCAGCAGTGAACAGACAGGGGGCTGGTATGGCTACACCTTC; CDR3 protein: CASSEQTGGWYGYTF
V gene: TRBV12-5; J gene: TRBJ2-1; D gene: NA; clone size: NA; CDR3 DNA: TGTGCTAGTGGTTACCCCTCCGCGGGCTCCTACAATGAGCAGTTCTTC; CDR3 protein: CASGYPSAGSYNEQFF
V gene: TRBV4-1; J gene: TRBJ2-2; D gene: NA; clone size: NA; CDR3 DNA: TGCGCCAGCAGCCAAACTTGGGCGCCGCCGATCACGAACACCGGGGAGCTGTTTTTT; CDR3 protein: CASSQTWAPPITNTGELFF